This T cell receptor (beta chain) was captured by sequencing in a study of blood T cell repertoires in COVID-19. Study background: Some COVID-19 samples were acute and others convalescent; all came from the United States, Italy and Spain. The cDNA or gDNA used as material had been derived from T cells, B-cell-depleted T cells, or PBMCs.

V lost 1 base and J 0 bases, leaving 10 bases between the germline ends. This CDR3 has 15 amino acids. Germline CDR1 and CDR2: SGHTS and YDEGEE. Authors' processing steps: The authors estimated nucleated cell counts from reference gene primer amplification. The repertoire was sequenced with immunoSEQ multiplex PCR; TCRdb's copy has only in-frame clones and lacks some. V and J calls and clone size follow that table, whereas D and trimming were derived from the DNA. The sample holds roughly 190,000 clones; approximately 87% are singletons and the top ten take roughly 3.6%. The TCR was taken from a man aged 18 to 29 with active or convalescent COVID-19. This chain connects TRBV5-8 to TRBJ1-2; D gene ambiguous. Sequencing was done on a sample of peripheral blood. CDR3 amino acids: CASSLFRGTNYGYTF. CDR3 bases: TGTGCCAGCAGCTTGTTCCGGGGAACTAACTATGGCTACACCTTC.